The next 6 T cell receptor beta chains were all read from a single sample in a study of blood T cell repertoires in COVID-19. The repertoire was sequenced with immunoSEQ multiplex PCR; TCRdb's copy has only in-frame clones and lacks some. The sample includes under 400,000 clones, under 90% of them seen just once. The sequencing sample was made of peripheral blood. Receptors were obtained from a woman in her twenties or thirties with COVID-19, enrolled during active disease.

The V call is TRBV2, the J call TRBJ1-1; 9 positions agree with TRBD1. The V segment lost 11 bases and the J segment 5 bases; nucleotides outside the gene matches: 6. Germline CDR1 reads SNHLY; CDR2 reads FYNNEI. The CDR3 spans 12 residues. CDR3 coding DNA: TGTGCCGTAGGGACAGGGAGGACTGAAGCTTTCTTT. Encoded protein: CAVGTGRTEAFF.

The CDR3 nucleotides are TGTGCCTGGAGTGTGGCGGAAAACTATGGCTACACCTTC. It yields the protein CAWSVAENYGYTF. The chain has TRBV30 and TRBJ1-2; D gene ambiguous. The CDR3 consists of 13 residues. The germline CDR1 and CDR2 sequences are GTSNPN and SVGIG (reference sequence). The germline V and J ends were trimmed by 0 bases and 2 bases, with 7 bases remaining between them.

The rearrangement links TRBV18 to TRBJ2-7; D gene ambiguous. Trimming removed 0 bases from V and 2 bases from J, with 8 bases in between. Germline assignment: CDR1 KGHSH and CDR2 LQKENI. CDR3 size: 14 residues. The CDR3 nucleotides read TGTGCCAGCTCACCACCGAACGGTCCCTACGAGCAGTACTTC. This encodes CASSPPNGPYEQYF.

V is TRBV5-1 and J is TRBJ2-7, with 8 nucleotides matching TRBD2. CDR1 and CDR2 (germline): SGHRS, YFSETQ. CDR3 length: 15 amino acids. With V trimmed by 5 bases and J by 3 bases, 10 bases remained unmatched. Written as DNA, the CDR3 is TGCGCCAGCAGTCCAGGACTAGCAGTAAACTACGAGCAGTACTTC. It translates to CASSPGLAVNYEQYF.

Only a few counts were recorded for this clone. The rearrangement uses TRBV5-1 and TRBJ1-5; D gene unclear. The CDR3 has 15 amino acids. Trimming took off 5 bases at V and 0 bases at J, with 12 bases between the two ends. Germline CDR1 and CDR2: SGHRS and YFSETQ. The CDR3 protein is CASSQAGDSNQPQHF. The CDR3, as DNA: TGCGCCAGCAGTCAGGCCGGGGATAGCAATCAGCCCCAGCATTTT. Looking up the rest from reference TRBV5-1 and TRBJ1-5 gives the full variable domain: KAGVTQTPRYLIKTRGQQVTLSCSPISGHRSVSWYQQTPGQGLQFLFEYFSETQRNKGNFPGRFSGRQFSNSRSEMNVSTLELGDSALYLCASSQAGDSNQPQHFGDGTRLSIL.

V is TRBV5-6 and J is TRBJ1-6; the match to TRBD1 covers 10 bases. V was clipped by 4 bases and J by 8 bases; unmatched bases: 3. Germline V gives CDR1 SGHDT, CDR2 YYEEEE. The CDR3 spans 14 residues. The CDR3 here is CASSEGQGYSPLHF. CDR3 DNA: TGTGCCAGCAGCGAGGGACAGGGGTATTCACCCCTCCACTTT.